This T cell receptor (beta chain) was captured in a study of cytomegalovirus exposure and HLA in healthy donors. Notes on the study in general: What was likely a sequencing artifact was a cluster of highly shared sequence variants.

Remarks on this clone: Its specificity is not known.

Primers for the PCR totalled 60 Vbeta and 13 Jbeta. Here immunoSEQ multiplex PCR was the method, and the copy in TCRdb shows in-frame clones only, minus some. The sample shows approximately 170,000 clones, about 79% of them seen only once. Sequencing was performed on PBMCs. The sequence was obtained from a woman aged 45-65 years in good health and CMV-seronegative.

CDR3: CASSLQGRSGELFF. CDR3 bases: TGTGCCAGCAGCCTCCAGGGTAGGAGCGGGGAGCTGTTTTTT. This rearrangement joins TRBV11-3 to TRBJ2-2, with TRBD1 as a possible D gene (5 bases). CDR1 SGHNT and CDR2 YENEEA come from the germline V gene. The CDR3 runs to 14 residues. The ends were cut back, 5 bases at V and 7 bases at J, with 14 bases in the middle.